The T cell receptor (beta chain) under discussion was sequenced for a study of T cell responses to AZD1222 COVID-19 vaccine. Whole-study results and caveats: Repertoires were collected only later (after the peak T cell response had occurred). Reports say nearly half of spike-specific TCRs go after unmutated variant regions. At baseline, just 6 or 7 AZD1222 recipients tested seropositive. White British ancestry dominated among donors, who included more females, and clonal diversity was possibly underestimated.

With regard to this clone: The antigen is undetermined.

Profiling relied on immunoSEQ multiplex PCR, and the TCRdb table lists in-frame clones only, not all of them. In the table there are 84,000 or so clones, 87% of which are singletons. This CDR3 is built from 13 residues. Trimming pared 7 bases from V and 3 bases from J, leaving 10 bases between. Germline CDR1 is SNHLY and CDR2 is FYNNEI. This material consisted of peripheral blood, taken on day 0 of AZD1222 vaccination. This rearrangement joins TRBV2 to TRBJ1-5; D is perhaps TRBD1 (5 bases). This clonotype was obtained from an adult in good health. The CDR3 is CASTGTFNQPQHF. DNA of the CDR3: TGTGCCAGCACCGGGACTTTCAATCAGCCCCAGCATTTT.